This T cell receptor (beta chain) was found in a study of blood T cell repertoires in COVID-19. In the original workflow: Reference gene primer amplification gave estimated nucleated cell counts. TCRdb's copy holds only in-frame clones and misses some; the assay was immunoSEQ multiplex PCR. That table furnishes V, J and clone size, whereas the DNA furnished D and trimming. In the table there are nearly 300,000 clones, 88% of which are singletons. CDR1 is LNHDA, CDR2 SQIVND, per germline (reference sequence). This CDR3 contains 15 residues. V lost 3 bases to trimming and J lost 4 bases; unmatched junction nucleotides: 7.

The rearrangement uses TRBV19 and TRBJ1-2, with 8 positions matching TRBD1. Source material: peripheral blood. The origin of this receptor is a woman younger than 45 who had recovered from COVID-19. The CDR3 DNA is TGTGCCAGTAGTATGTCAGGGGGCCAATCCTATGGCTACACCTTC. Translating it yields CASSMSGGQSYGYTF.